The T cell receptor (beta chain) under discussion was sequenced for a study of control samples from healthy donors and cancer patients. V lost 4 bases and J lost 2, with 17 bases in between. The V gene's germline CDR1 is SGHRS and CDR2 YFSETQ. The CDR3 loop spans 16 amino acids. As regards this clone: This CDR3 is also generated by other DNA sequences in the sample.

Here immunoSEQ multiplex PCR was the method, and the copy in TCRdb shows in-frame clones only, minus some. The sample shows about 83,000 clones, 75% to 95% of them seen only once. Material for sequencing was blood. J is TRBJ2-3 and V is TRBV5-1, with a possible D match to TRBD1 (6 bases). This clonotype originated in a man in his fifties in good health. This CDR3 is CASSVQTGSFTDTQYF. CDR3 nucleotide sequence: TGCGCCAGCAGCGTACAAACAGGGTCGTTCACAGATACGCAGTATTTT.